Described below is a single T cell receptor beta chain sequence and its context. This clone's antigen is unknown. No qualities accompany the bases; no much larger clone lies one base away. The source of the sample is a study of vaccination and CD4 T cells after COVID-19 (dated by TCRdb to between 2021 and 2023). The study in broad terms: In the convalescent cohort there were six males and four females, among whom were two Hispanic individuals, seven Caucasians, two Asians and one multiracial person. Two doses of either the Pfizer-BioNTech BNT162b2 vaccine (n=8) or the Moderna mRNA-1273 vaccine (n=2) were administered to participants. Post-COVID blood samples were collected from convalescent patients a median of roughly 100 days after diagnosis, with a range of roughly 30 to 161 days. Post-vaccine blood samples were taken a median of 72 days after the second vaccine dose, with a range of roughly 14 to 241 days. Culture stimuli were overlapping spike peptide pools from SARS-CoV-2 and from the common cold coronaviruses HCoV-NL63, HCoV-OC43 and HCoV-229E. Control cultures received a CEFX viral epitope pool as the positive control, an HIV-1 Nef peptide pool as the negative control, or no peptide. The spike-specific CD4+ TCR repertoire was compared before and after mRNA vaccination in ten to eleven COVID-19 convalescent patients and a handful of infection-naive healthy vaccine recipients. An earlier paper using these donors assessed, at the TCR clonotype level, memory CD4+ T cell crossreactivity between SARS-CoV-2 and common cold coronavirus spike proteins.

This specimen's treatment or condition label, interpreted: roughly 11-day PBMC culture with coronavirus spike peptide pools or control peptides (ViraFEST assay). CD4+ T cells from unexposed donors were collected before the COVID-19 pandemic (2011-2018). The ViraFEST assay was used in the study, in which antigen-specific T cells were expanded with peptide pools and expanded clonotypes were subsequently identified by TCR sequencing. Each well held roughly 2.2 million PBMCs cultured in IMDM containing about 5% human AB serum and approximately 9.6 IU/ml IL-2, with 9 to 10 ug/ml peptide pools added. Half of the culture medium was replaced with fresh IL-2-containing medium on days 3 and 7. Once the cells had been in culture for ten to eleven days, the EasySep CD4+ T cell isolation kit was used to isolate CD4+ T cells by negative selection. As cell numbers permitted, CD4+ T cells from unexposed donors were tested for reactivity to SARS-CoV-2 S and N and to four common cold coronavirus spike pools. Ficoll-Paque Plus gradient centrifugation was used to isolate PBMCs from whole blood, and the isolated PBMCs were then either used fresh or cryopreserved at -140C. Triplicate wells were generally used for each culture condition. Leukapheresis product for the unexposed donors was bought commercially.

Study-wide conclusions, independent of this receptor: Relatively few convalescent patients were included in the study, and early timepoints after natural infection were not analyzed. In convalescent patients, a median about 86% of post-vaccine SARS-CoV-2-reactive clones were detected only after vaccination, suggesting vaccine-specific priming. Of the vaccine-specific clones in convalescent patients, 304 of 307, or nearly all, reacted only to SARS-CoV-2 spike and did not cross-react with common cold coronaviruses. Although the median number of SARS-CoV-2-reactive clonotypes went up from 21 after infection to 30 to 45 after vaccination, the increase was not significant.

To prepare the library, PCR was applied. At the Johns Hopkins FTIC core, DNA from the cultured CD4+ T cells underwent TCR sequencing with the Oncomine TCR Beta short-read assay. Genomic DNA was extracted from the cultured CD4+ T cells with the QIAamp micro DNA kit. Oncomine TCR Beta libraries from cultured CD4+ T cells were pooled with unique dual indexes and sequenced on an Illumina iSeq 100. In the source study's methods: Non-productive sequences were filtered out, and CDR3s that did not start with C, did not end with F or W, or were shorter than 7 amino acids were discarded. Antigen-specific clonotypes were identified using the MANAFEST web application through comparison of peptide-stimulated wells with reference and other culture wells. An FDR below 0.05, an odds ratio above 5, and a productive frequency above 0.1% in at least two of three replicate wells were required for clones to be considered positive. Clonotypes that were significantly expanded in both SARS-CoV-2 spike wells and at least one common cold coronavirus spike condition were defined as cross-reactive. Levenshtein distances (stringdist) and unrooted phylogenetic trees (ape) in R version 3.6.1 were used to assess CDR3 homology. Starting from the raw public reads, TCRdb applied fastp trimming at Q25, assembled clones with MiXCR and retained in-frame beta chains. Merged by CDR3 protein, the rows form single entries marked with the most common genes and DNA. TCRdb's processing, not the authors', yielded these V and J calls. The sample includes around 8,000 distinct CDR3 sequences, with under 45% observed a single time. Jointly, the top ten make up roughly 20% of the sample.

Material: CD4+ T cells from blood, cultured in vitro. This TCR derives from a human donor in good health.

The CDR3 loop reads CASSPGQGVHYEQYF. DNA sequence: TGTGCCAGCAGCCCGGGACAGGGTGTCCACTACGAGCAGTACTTC. This chain is built from TRBV9 and TRBJ2-7, and TRBD1 matches 9 of the central bases. CDR1 SGDLS and CDR2 YYNGEE are derived from the germline V gene. The CDR3 runs 15 residues from the cysteine to the phenylalanine. The entry retains the CDR3 DNA only, 45 bases that are in frame from base 1. The germline V end is reduced by 4 bases and the J end by 3 bases; junction bases left unmatched: 8.